This TCR beta chain was sequenced in a study of cytomegalovirus exposure and HLA in healthy donors. Study-wide results and caveats: Associated with cytomegalovirus, according to the listing, were fewer than 200 TCR beta chains. Under in vitro conditions, three CMV-associated chains were confirmed as specific for CMV antigens. The classifier reportedly diagnosed cytomegalovirus status with high specificity and sensitivity.

The study drew the donors from its approximately 110-subject validation cohort, separate from the approximately 670-subject first cohort. Of note for this clone: Its cognate antigen is unknown.

The method was immunoSEQ multiplex PCR; TCRdb's version includes in-frame clones alone and lacks a portion of them. Seen here are 150,000 to 200,000 clones, more than 75% observed once, and the top ten hold approximately 7%. Germline values: CDR1 LGHNA, CDR2 YSLEER. The CDR3 runs 20 residues. V trimming: 0 bases; J trimming: 5 bases; junction bases outside the gene matches: 19. The specimen was PBMCs. The receptor comes from a man between 18 and 29 years old in good health and CMV-seropositive. This sequence joins TRBV4-3 and TRBJ1-2; TRBD1 agrees at 9 bases. Written as DNA, the CDR3 is TGCGCCAGCAGCCAAGATCAGAACAGGGGGCGCGTTTTTTCTTTTTATGGCTACACCTTC. Its protein product is CASSQDQNRGRVFSFYGYTF.